The source of this T cell receptor (beta chain) is a study of blood T cell repertoires in COVID-19. Whole-study context: Donors in the United States, Italy and Spain gave samples during acute or convalescent COVID-19. PBMCs, B-cell-depleted T cells, or T cells provided the cDNA or gDNA that made up the material.

Trimming took off 4 bases at V and 1 base at J, with 13 bases between the two ends. This CDR3 has 15 amino acids. Germline V gives CDR1 MDHEN, CDR2 SYDVKM. Per the authors' pipeline: Amplification with reference gene primers provided the estimates of nucleated cell counts. This table comes from immunoSEQ multiplex PCR, and its TCRdb copy is limited to in-frame clones, with some not included. V, J and clone size reflect that table, while D and trimming were determined from the DNA. The data hold around 100,000 clones, with approximately 79% observed a single time. The chain couples TRBV28 to TRBJ1-1, with D perhaps matching TRBD1 (6 bases). The specimen sequenced was peripheral blood. This receptor was identified in a man in his 70s with active or convalescent COVID-19. This CDR3 reads CASSSPTGWNTEAFF. The CDR3 DNA is TGTGCCAGCAGTTCCCCGACAGGATGGAACACTGAAGCTTTCTTT.